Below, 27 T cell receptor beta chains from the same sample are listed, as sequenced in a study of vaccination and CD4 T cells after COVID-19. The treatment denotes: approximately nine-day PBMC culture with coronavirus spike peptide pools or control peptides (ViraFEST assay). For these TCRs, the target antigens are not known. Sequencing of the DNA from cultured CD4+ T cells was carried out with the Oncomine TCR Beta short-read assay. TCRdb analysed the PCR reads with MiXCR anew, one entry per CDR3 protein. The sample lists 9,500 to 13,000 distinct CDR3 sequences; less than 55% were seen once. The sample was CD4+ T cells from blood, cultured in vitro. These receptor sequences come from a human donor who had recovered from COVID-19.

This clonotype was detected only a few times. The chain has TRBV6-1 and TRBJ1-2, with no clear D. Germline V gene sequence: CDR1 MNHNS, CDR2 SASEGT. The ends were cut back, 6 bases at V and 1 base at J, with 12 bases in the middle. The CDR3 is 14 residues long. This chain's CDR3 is CASSQGSGNYGYTF. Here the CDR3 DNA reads TGTGCCAGCAGCCAAGGGTCCGGTAACTATGGCTACACCTTC.

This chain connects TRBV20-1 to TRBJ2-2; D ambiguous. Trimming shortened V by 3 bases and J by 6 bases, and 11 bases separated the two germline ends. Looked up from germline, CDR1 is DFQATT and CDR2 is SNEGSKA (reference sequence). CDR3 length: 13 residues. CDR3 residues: CSARARRAGELFF. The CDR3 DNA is TGCAGTGCTAGGGCCCGAAGAGCCGGGGAGCTGTTTTTT.

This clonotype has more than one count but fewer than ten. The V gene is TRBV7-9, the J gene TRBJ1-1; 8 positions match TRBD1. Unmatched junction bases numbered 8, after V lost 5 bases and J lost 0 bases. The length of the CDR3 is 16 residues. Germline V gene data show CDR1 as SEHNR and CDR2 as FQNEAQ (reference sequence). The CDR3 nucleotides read TGTGCCAGCAGCGTGGGACAGGCTGCCATGAACACTGAAGCTTTCTTT. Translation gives CASSVGQAAMNTEAFF. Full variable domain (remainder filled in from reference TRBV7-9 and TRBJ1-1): DTGVSQNPRHKITKRGQNVTFRCDPISEHNRLYWYRQTLGQGPEFLTYFQNEAQLEKSRLLSDRFSAERPKGSFSTLEIQRTEQGDSAMYLCASSVGQAAMNTEAFFGQGTRLTVV.

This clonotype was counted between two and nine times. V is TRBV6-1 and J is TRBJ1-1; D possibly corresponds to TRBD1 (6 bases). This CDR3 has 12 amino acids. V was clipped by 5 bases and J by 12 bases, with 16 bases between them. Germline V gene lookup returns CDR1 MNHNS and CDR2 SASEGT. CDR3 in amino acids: CASSTITGSTFF. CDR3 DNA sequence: TGTGCCAGCAGTACAATAACAGGGTCTACTTTCTTT.

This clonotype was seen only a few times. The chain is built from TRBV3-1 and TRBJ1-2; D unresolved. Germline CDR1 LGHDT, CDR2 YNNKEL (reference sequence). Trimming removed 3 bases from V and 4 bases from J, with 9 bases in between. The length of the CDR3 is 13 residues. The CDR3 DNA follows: TGTGCCAGCAGCCAGGGAGGCCTCTATGGCTACACCTTC. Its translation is CASSQGGLYGYTF.

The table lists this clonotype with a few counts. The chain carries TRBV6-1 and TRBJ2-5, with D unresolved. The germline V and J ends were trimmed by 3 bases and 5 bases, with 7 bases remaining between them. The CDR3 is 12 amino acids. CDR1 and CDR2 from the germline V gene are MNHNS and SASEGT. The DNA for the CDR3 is TGTGCCAGCAGTGAGGTAGGGGAGACCCAGTACTTC. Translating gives CASSEVGETQYF.

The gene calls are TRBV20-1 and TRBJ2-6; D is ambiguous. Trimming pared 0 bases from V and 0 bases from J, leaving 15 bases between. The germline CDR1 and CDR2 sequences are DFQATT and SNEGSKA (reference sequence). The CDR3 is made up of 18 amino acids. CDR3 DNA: TGCAGTGCTAGAGATTCGAGACTCCCAAGCTCTGGGGCCAACGTCCTGACTTTC. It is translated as CSARDSRLPSSGANVLTF.

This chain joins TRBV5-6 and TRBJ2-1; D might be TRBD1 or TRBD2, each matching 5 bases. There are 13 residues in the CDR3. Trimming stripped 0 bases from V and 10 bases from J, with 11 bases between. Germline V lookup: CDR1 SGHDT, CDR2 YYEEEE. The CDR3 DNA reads TGTGCCAGCAGCTTGGCGAGGGGAAACGAGCAGTTCTTC. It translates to CASSLARGNEQFF.

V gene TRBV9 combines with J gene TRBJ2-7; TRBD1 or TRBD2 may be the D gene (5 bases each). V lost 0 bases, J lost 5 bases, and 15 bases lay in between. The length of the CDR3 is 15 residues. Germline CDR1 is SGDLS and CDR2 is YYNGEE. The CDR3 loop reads CASSVAAGSWDEQYF. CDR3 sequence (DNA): TGTGCCAGCAGCGTAGCGGCAGGGAGTTGGGACGAGCAGTACTTC.

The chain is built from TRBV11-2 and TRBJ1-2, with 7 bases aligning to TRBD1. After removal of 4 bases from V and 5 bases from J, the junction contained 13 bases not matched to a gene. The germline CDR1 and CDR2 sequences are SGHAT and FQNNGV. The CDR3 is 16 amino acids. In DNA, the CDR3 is TGTGCCAGCAGCTCCTCCTGGGACAGTTCTGGGTATGGCTACACCTTC. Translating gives CASSSSWDSSGYGYTF.

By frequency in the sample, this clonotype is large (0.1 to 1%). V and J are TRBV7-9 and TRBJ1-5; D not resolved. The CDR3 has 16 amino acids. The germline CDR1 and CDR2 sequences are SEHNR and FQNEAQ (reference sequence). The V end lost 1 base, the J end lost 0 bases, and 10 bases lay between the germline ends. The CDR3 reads CASSLEEGNSNQPQHF. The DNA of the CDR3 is TGTGCCAGCAGCTTAGAGGAGGGTAATAGCAATCAGCCCCAGCATTTT. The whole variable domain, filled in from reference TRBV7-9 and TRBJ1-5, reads DTGVSQNPRHKITKRGQNVTFRCDPISEHNRLYWYRQTLGQGPEFLTYFQNEAQLEKSRLLSDRFSAERPKGSFSTLEIQRTEQGDSAMYLCASSLEEGNSNQPQHFGDGTRLSIL.

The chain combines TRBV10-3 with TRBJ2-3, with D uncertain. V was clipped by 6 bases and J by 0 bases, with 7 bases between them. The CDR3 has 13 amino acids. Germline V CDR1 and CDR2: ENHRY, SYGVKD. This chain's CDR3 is CAIRERSTDTQYF. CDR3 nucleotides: TGTGCCATCAGGGAGCGTAGCACAGATACGCAGTATTTT.

CDR3 sequence: CASSLEQDQPQHF. In nucleotides, the CDR3 is TGTGCCAGCAGCTTAGAACAGGATCAGCCCCAGCATTTT. The chain recombines TRBV11-3 with TRBJ1-5; tentatively, D is TRBD1 (5 bases). V lost 0 bases and J lost 5, with 5 bases in between. CDR3 length: 13 residues. In germline, CDR1 is SGHNT, CDR2 YENEEA.

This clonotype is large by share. CDR3 residues: CASSQGSGNSPLHF. Here the CDR3 DNA reads TGTGCCAGCAGCCAAGGTTCGGGGAATTCACCCCTCCACTTT. The chain uses TRBV6-2 or TRBV6-3 and TRBJ1-6; no definite D call. Germline lookup yields CDR1 MNHEY and CDR2 SVGEGT. V was cut by 6 bases and J by 7 bases, with 13 bases left in between. CDR3 size: 14 residues.

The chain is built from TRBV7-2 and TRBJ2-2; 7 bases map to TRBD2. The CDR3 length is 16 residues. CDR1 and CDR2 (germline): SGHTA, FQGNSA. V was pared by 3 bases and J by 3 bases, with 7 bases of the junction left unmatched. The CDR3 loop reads CASSFPTSLDTGELFF. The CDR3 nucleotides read TGTGCCAGCAGCTTCCCGACTAGCTTGGACACCGGGGAGCTGTTTTTT.

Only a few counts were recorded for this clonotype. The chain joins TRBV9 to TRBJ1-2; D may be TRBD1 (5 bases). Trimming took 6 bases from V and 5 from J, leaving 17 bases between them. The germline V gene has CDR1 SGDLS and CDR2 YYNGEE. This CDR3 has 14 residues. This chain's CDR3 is CASMSGTREYGYTF. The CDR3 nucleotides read TGTGCCAGCATGTCCGGGACGCGCGAATATGGCTACACCTTC.

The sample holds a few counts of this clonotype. The CDR3 coding sequence is TGTGCCAGCAGCTCAGGGGGTTGGGGCACCGGGGAGCTGTTTTTT. This codes for CASSSGGWGTGELFF. The V gene is TRBV11-3, the J gene TRBJ2-2; 7 bases fit TRBD1. The CDR3 sequence is 15 residues long. J gave up 4 bases and V 4 bases, and 6 bases lay outside the gene matches. The germline V gene has CDR1 SGHNT and CDR2 YENEEA.

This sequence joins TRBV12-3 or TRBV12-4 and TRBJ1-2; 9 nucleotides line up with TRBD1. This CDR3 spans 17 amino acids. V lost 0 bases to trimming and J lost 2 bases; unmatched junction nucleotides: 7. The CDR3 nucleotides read TGTGCCAGCAGTTTAGCGGGACAGGGTCGGCGGAACTATGGCTACACCTTC. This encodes CASSLAGQGRRNYGYTF.

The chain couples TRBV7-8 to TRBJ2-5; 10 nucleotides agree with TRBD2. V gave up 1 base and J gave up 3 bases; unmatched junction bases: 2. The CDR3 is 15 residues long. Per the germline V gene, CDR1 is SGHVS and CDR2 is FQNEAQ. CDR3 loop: CASSLEAGGEETQYF. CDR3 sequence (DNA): TGTGCCAGCAGCTTAGAAGCGGGGGGGGAAGAGACCCAGTACTTC.

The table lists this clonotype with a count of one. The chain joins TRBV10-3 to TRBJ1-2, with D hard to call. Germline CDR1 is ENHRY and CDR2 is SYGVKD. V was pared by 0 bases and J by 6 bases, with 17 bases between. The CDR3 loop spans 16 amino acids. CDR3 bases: TGTGCCATCAGTGAGTCGTTCCTGGTAGTGTGGAATGGCTACACCTTC. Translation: CAISESFLVVWNGYTF.

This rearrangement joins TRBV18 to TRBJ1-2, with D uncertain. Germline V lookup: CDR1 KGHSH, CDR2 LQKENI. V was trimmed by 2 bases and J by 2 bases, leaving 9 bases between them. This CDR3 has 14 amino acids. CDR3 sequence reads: CASSPEGLNYGYTF. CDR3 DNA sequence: TGTGCCAGCTCACCAGAAGGGCTCAACTATGGCTACACCTTC.

In nucleotides, the CDR3 is TGTGCCAGCAGCTGGCCAGGGACAAACTATAGCAATCAGCCCCAGCATTTT. Its translation is CASSWPGTNYSNQPQHF. This sequence joins TRBV5-5 and TRBJ1-5, with a tentative D call TRBD1 (6 bases). Trimming left V 3 bases short and J 0 bases short, with 16 bases between. Germline CDR1 SGHKS, CDR2 YYEKEE (reference sequence). The CDR3 consists of 17 residues.

CDR3: CASSLGATDTQYF. The CDR3 DNA reads TGTGCCAGCAGCTTAGGAGCCACAGATACGCAGTATTTT. The chain couples TRBV7-2 to TRBJ2-3; D gene uncertain. V lost 1 base, J lost 2 bases, and 4 bases lay in between. Germline V lookup: CDR1 SGHTA, CDR2 FQGNSA. The CDR3 contains 13 residues.

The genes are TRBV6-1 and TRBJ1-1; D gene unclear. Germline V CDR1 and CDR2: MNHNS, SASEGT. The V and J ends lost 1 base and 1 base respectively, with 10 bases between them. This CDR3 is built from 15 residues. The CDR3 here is CASSEGYRTNTEAFF. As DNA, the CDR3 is TGTGCCAGCAGTGAAGGGTACAGAACGAACACTGAAGCTTTCTTT.

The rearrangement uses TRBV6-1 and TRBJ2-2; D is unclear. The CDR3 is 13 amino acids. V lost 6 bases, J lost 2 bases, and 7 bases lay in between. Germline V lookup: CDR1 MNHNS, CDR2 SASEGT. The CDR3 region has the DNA TGTGCCAGCAGGGTACATAACACCGGGGAGCTGTTTTTT. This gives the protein CASRVHNTGELFF.

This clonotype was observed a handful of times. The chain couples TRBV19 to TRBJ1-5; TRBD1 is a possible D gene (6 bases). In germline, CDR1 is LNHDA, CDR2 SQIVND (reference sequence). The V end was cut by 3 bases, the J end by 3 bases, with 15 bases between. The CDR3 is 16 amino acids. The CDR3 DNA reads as TGTGCCAGTAGTATGCGAAGGCAGGGGTACAATCAGCCCCAGCATTTT. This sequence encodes CASSMRRQGYNQPQHF.

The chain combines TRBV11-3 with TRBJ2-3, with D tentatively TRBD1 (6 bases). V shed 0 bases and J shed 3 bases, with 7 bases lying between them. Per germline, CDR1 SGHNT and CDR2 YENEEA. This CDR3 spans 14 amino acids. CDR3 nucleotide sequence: TGTGCCAGCAGCTTAGAGCAGGGGACAGATACGCAGTATTTT. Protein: CASSLEQGTDTQYF.